Below, 21 T cell receptor beta chains from the same sample are listed, as sequenced in a study of CD8+ T cells in alopecia areata (dated by TCRdb to the late 2010s). This specimen's time point label, per the study, means: roughly 27 days on oral tofacitinib. The treatment or condition label, as the study defines it: oral pan-JAK inhibitor, 5-10 mg twice daily. Preparation of the library involved the immunoSEQ multiplex PCR assay. RNA was extracted from all samples and reverse transcribed into cDNA as template for TCR sequencing. TCRdb's version of the immuneACCESS table is confined to in-frame rearrangements and falls short of the full clone set. An unresolved V gene accounts for under half of the shortfall where checked; the remainder is of unknown origin. The sample contains under 150,000 clones, roughly four fifths of them found a single time. Of the sample, 25% is held by the ten largest clones.

The sample here was CD8+ T cells sorted from blood, taken at week 4, from a patient treated with tofacitinib. Receptors were obtained from a human donor with alopecia areata.

The V and J genes are TRBV2 and TRBJ2-5; D is possibly TRBD2 (6 bases). Deletions cut 2 bases from V and 5 bases from J, with 12 bases between. The CDR3 length is 14 residues. The germline V gene encodes CDR1 SNHLY and CDR2 FYNNEI. CDR3 protein: CASSERGARETQYF. CDR3 DNA sequence: TGTGCCAGCAGTGAACGCGGGGCCCGGGAGACCCAGTACTTC.

This chain joins TRBV14 and TRBJ2-1; D gene unclear. Trimming took 4 bases from V and 0 from J, leaving 13 bases between them. This CDR3 has 16 amino acids. Germline V gives CDR1 SGHDN, CDR2 FVKESK. For the CDR3, the DNA is TGTGCCAGCAGCCGGGTGGGGATGAGCTCCTACAATGAGCAGTTCTTC. It translates to CASSRVGMSSYNEQFF.

V is TRBV19 and J is TRBJ2-4, with D perhaps matching TRBD1 or TRBD2 (5 bases each). This CDR3 is built from 18 residues. Germline lookup yields CDR1 LNHDA and CDR2 SQIVND (reference sequence). V lost 0 bases to trimming and J lost 0 bases, with 15 bases between them. CDR3 protein: CASSIEHRDVVAKNIQYF. CDR3 bases: TGTGCCAGTAGTATAGAGCACCGGGACGTAGTAGCCAAAAACATTCAGTACTTC.

This clone has a handful of counts. The chain recombines TRBV5-1 with TRBJ2-7; D is ambiguous. The CDR3 totals 14 residues. Germline V gene sequence: CDR1 SGHRS, CDR2 YFSETQ. Trimming removed 1 base from V and 4 bases from J, with 12 bases in between. In DNA form, the CDR3 reads TGCGCCAGCAGCTTGATCAGACACGATTACGAGCAGTACTTC. Encoded protein: CASSLIRHDYEQYF.

This chain uses TRBV5-5 with TRBJ2-7; 7 nucleotides align to TRBD2. The CDR3 sequence is 14 residues long. After removal of 4 bases from V and 0 bases from J, the junction contained 4 bases not matched to a gene. Germline V CDR1 and CDR2: SGHKS, YYEKEE (reference sequence). The CDR3 region is CASSARDYSYEQYF. The CDR3 DNA is TGTGCCAGCAGCGCCCGGGACTACTCCTACGAGCAGTACTTC. The variable domain in full, with the rest retrieved from reference TRBV5-5 and TRBJ2-7, is DAGVTQSPTHLIKTRGQQVTLRCSPISGHKSVSWYQQVLGQGPQFIFQYYEKEERGRGNFPDRFSARQFPNYSSELNVNALLLGDSALYLCASSARDYSYEQYFGPGTRLTVT.

This chain uses TRBV2 with TRBJ2-3; 9 nucleotides align to TRBD1. V shed 3 bases and J 6 bases; nucleotides not matched to a gene: 10. The germline gives CDR1 SNHLY, CDR2 FYNNEI. The CDR3 sequence is 16 residues long. The CDR3 is CASSDGTGNRFDTQYF. The CDR3 nucleotides are TGTGCCAGCAGTGACGGGACAGGGAATAGGTTTGATACGCAGTATTTT.

The chain couples TRBV7-6 to TRBJ2-3; 10 bases are shared with TRBD2. V was pared by 1 base and J by 9 bases, with 13 bases of the junction left unmatched. The CDR3 runs to 17 residues. In germline, CDR1 is SGHVS, CDR2 FNYEAQ. The CDR3 reads CASSLVASGGLRVTQYF. The CDR3 DNA reads TGTGCCAGCAGCTTAGTGGCTAGCGGGGGCCTAAGGGTCACGCAGTATTTT.

The chain recombines TRBV4-3 with TRBJ2-5; D is possibly TRBD1 (6 bases). CDR3 length: 15 amino acids. CDR1 and CDR2 from the germline V gene are LGHNA and YSLEER. The germline V and J ends were trimmed by 0 bases and 1 base, with 9 bases remaining between them. The CDR3 region has the DNA TGCGCCAGCAGCCAAGATCGGACAGCCCAAGAGACCCAGTACTTC. This gives the protein CASSQDRTAQETQYF.

V gene TRBV27 combines with J gene TRBJ1-1; 7 positions agree with TRBD1. V shed 5 bases and J 2 bases; nucleotides not matched to a gene: 11. The CDR3 loop spans 16 amino acids. The germline CDR1 and CDR2 sequences are MNHEY and SMNVEV (reference sequence). Written as DNA, the CDR3 is TGTGCCAGCAGTCTGTACAGGGGCGCCATAAACACTGAAGCTTTCTTT. It encodes CASSLYRGAINTEAFF.

This sequence joins TRBV9 and TRBJ2-2; 9 positions match TRBD2. Germline lookup yields CDR1 SGDLS and CDR2 YYNGEE. The V and J ends lost 7 bases and 4 bases, in that order; junction bases with no gene match: 5. This CDR3 region has 14 residues. The CDR3 sequence is CASSRRGGTGELFF. The DNA of the CDR3 is TGTGCCAGCTCTCGGCGGGGGGGCACCGGGGAGCTGTTTTTT.

The V call is TRBV4-1, the J call TRBJ2-3; D ambiguous. Germline CDR1 is MGHRA and CDR2 is YSYEKL. V lost 2 bases and J lost 2, with 8 bases in between. The CDR3 is 14 residues long. In DNA, the CDR3 is TGCGCCAGCAGCCAAATGGGATTCACAGATACGCAGTATTTT. Translation gives CASSQMGFTDTQYF.

The chain joins TRBV11-2 to TRBJ2-3; D unclear. The CDR3 has 16 residues. Trimming removed 3 bases from V and 0 bases from J, with 13 bases in between. From germline, CDR1 is SGHAT and CDR2 FQNNGV. Written as DNA, the CDR3 is TGTGCCAGCAGCTTTGAGCGTACCTTTAGCACAGATACGCAGTATTTT. This sequence encodes CASSFERTFSTDTQYF.

V usage is TRBV4-1 and J usage is TRBJ2-3; a weak D match, TRBD1 (6 bases). Germline CDR1 is MGHRA and CDR2 is YSYEKL. Trimming shortened V by 4 bases and J by 0 bases, and 17 bases separated the two germline ends. The CDR3 runs to 17 residues. CDR3 DNA: TGCGCCAGCAGCCGGCTCCGGGTGGGGGCGAGCACAGATACGCAGTATTTT. Translation gives CASSRLRVGASTDTQYF.

V is TRBV9 and J is TRBJ2-5; tentative D call: TRBD1 (6 bases). The CDR3 contains 15 residues. The ends were cut back, 6 bases at V and 1 base at J, with 16 bases in the middle. CDR1 and CDR2 from the germline V gene are SGDLS and YYNGEE. This CDR3 is CASTLGGTFQETQYF. DNA for the CDR3: TGTGCCAGCACCTTAGGGGGAACCTTCCAAGAGACCCAGTACTTC.

The V call is TRBV14, the J call TRBJ2-7; the D gene is possibly TRBD1 (6 bases). Trimming stripped 6 bases from V and 1 base from J, with 10 bases between. The CDR3 is 13 amino acids. Germline CDR1 and CDR2: SGHDN and FVKESK. CDR3 nucleotide sequence: TGTGCCAGCAGATCAGGGGAATCCTACGAGCAGTACTTC. Protein: CASRSGESYEQYF.

The chain couples TRBV13 to TRBJ2-3; 13 positions match TRBD2. The ends lost 10 bases at V and 3 bases at J; junction bases unmatched: 4. The germline V gene encodes CDR1 PRHDT and CDR2 FYEKMQ (reference sequence). The CDR3 is 14 residues long. CDR3 bases: TGTGCCACCAGGACTAGCGGGGGAACAGATACGCAGTATTTT. Its translation is CATRTSGGTDTQYF.

The sample holds a few counts of this clone. The sample has other DNA sequences that encode this CDR3 too. The rearrangement links TRBV4-2 to TRBJ2-7; D is perhaps TRBD2 (5 bases). Germline V lookup: CDR1 LGHNA, CDR2 YNFKEQ. This CDR3 contains 16 residues. V was clipped by 0 bases and J by 0 bases, with 12 bases between them. The CDR3 DNA sequence: TGTGCCAGCAGCCAAGAAGGCAGCGGAAGCTCCTACGAGCAGTACTTC. Translating it yields CASSQEGSGSSYEQYF.

The V and J genes are TRBV7-9 and TRBJ2-2; no clear D. The CDR3 runs to 14 residues. Germline assignment: CDR1 SEHNR and CDR2 FQNEAQ (reference sequence). With 5 bases removed from V and 5 bases from J, the gap between germline ends came to 12 bases. CDR3 in amino acids: CASSDIGLTGELFF. The CDR3 DNA is TGTGCCAGCAGCGATATCGGGCTAACCGGGGAGCTGTTTTTT.

This chain joins TRBV7-9 and TRBJ2-7; D might be TRBD2 (5 bases). This CDR3 region has 15 residues. V was shortened by 4 bases and J by 7 bases, with 20 bases between the two germline ends. The germline CDR1 and CDR2 sequences are SEHNR and FQNEAQ (reference sequence). The CDR3 sequence is CASSSEWTLPGEQYF. CDR3 coding DNA: TGTGCCAGCAGCTCGGAGTGGACCTTGCCGGGGGAGCAGTACTTC.

CDR3 residues: CASSGGADSYNEQFF. The CDR3 nucleotides are TGTGCCAGCAGTGGCGGGGCAGACTCCTACAATGAGCAGTTCTTC. This sequence joins TRBV2 and TRBJ2-1; D perhaps matches TRBD2 (6 bases). Deletions cut 4 bases from V and 0 bases from J, with 10 bases between. Germline V gene lookup returns CDR1 SNHLY and CDR2 FYNNEI. CDR3 length equals 15 residues.

This clone was detected a few times. The CDR3: CSVAGTGGPQETQYF. For the CDR3, the DNA is TGCAGCGTTGCCGGGACAGGGGGCCCTCAAGAGACCCAGTACTTC. This sequence joins TRBV29-1 and TRBJ2-5; 12 bases line up with TRBD1. Per the germline V gene, CDR1 is SQVTM and CDR2 is ANQGSEA. This CDR3 is 15 amino acids long. V lost 4 bases to trimming and J lost 2 bases; unmatched junction nucleotides: 5.